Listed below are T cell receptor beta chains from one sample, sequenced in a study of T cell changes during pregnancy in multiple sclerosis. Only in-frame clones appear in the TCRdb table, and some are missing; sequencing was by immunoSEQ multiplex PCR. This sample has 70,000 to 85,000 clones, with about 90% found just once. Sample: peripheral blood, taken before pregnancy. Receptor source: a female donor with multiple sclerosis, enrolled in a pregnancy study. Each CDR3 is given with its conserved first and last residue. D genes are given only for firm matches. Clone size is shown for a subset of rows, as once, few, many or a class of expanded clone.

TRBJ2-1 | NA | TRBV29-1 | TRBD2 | TGCAGCGTGTACGGACTAGCGGGAGTTAGCTCCTACAATGAGCAGTTCTTC | CSVYGLAGVSSYNEQFF
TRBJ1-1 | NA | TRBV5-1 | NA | TGCGCCAGCAGCTTACGACACGGTGAAGCTTTCTTT | CASSLRHGEAFF
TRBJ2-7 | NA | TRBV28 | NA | TGTGCCAGCAGTCCTTCCCTAGCCAGGAGCTCCTACGAGCAGTACTTC | CASSPSLARSSYEQYF
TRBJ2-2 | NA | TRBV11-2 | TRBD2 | TGTGCCAGCAGCACACATATGTTAGGACTAGCGGGGCCCGGGGAGCTGTTTTTT | CASSTHMLGLAGPGELFF
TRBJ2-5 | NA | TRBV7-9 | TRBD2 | TGTGCCAGCAGCTCGTCGAGGAGCGGGACTAATCAAGAGACCCAGTACTTC | CASSSSRSGTNQETQYF
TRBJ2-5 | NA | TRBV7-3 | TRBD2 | TGTGCCAGCAGCCTGACTAGCGGGAGTGAGACCCAGTACTTC | CASSLTSGSETQYF
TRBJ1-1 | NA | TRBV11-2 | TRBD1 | TGTGCCAGCTTGGGACAGACGAACACTGAAGCTTTCTTT | CASLGQTNTEAFF
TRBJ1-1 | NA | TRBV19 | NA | TGTGCCAGTAGTATTTCAGCAGGGCTTTACACTGAAGCTTTCTTT | CASSISAGLYTEAFF
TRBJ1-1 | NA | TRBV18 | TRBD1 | TGTGCCAGCTCATCGGGACAGCCTGTGAACACTGAAGCTTTCTTT | CASSSGQPVNTEAFF
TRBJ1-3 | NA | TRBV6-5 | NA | TGTGCCAGCAGTTACTCTCAACCCAACTACAAAAACACCATATATTTT | CASSYSQPNYKNTIYF
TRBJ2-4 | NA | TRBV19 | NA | TGTGCCAATAGTATAGTAGCCAGAAACATTCAGTACTTC | CANSIVARNIQYF
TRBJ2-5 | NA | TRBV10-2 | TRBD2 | TGCGCCAGCATGACTCAGACTAGCGTGGAGACCCAGTACTTC | CASMTQTSVETQYF
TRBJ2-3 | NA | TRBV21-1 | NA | TGTGCCAGCAGCAAGGGGAGAGGACCTCCCCCAGATACGCAGTATTTT | CASSKGRGPPPDTQYF
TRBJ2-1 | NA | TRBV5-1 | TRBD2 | TGCGCCAGCAGCTCGGCGGGGGGAAGGACTAGCGGGACCAATGAGCAGTTCTTC | CASSSAGGRTSGTNEQFF
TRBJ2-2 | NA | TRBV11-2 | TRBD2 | TGTGCCAGCAGGGGACTAGCGGGACTCACCGGGGAGCTGTTTTTT | CASRGLAGLTGELFF
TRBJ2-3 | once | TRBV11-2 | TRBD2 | TGTGCCAGCAGCTACACTAGCGGGAGTACGGATACGCAGTATTTT | CASSYTSGSTDTQYF
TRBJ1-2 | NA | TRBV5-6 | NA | TGTGCCAGCAGCTTGGAAGTGGGGACAAGGCGATCCACTAACTATGGCTACACCTTC | CASSLEVGTRRSTNYGYTF
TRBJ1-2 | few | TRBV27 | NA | TGTGCCAGCAGTTTATTGGGGAGCTATGGCTACACCTTC | CASSLLGSYGYTF
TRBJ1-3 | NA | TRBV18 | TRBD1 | TGTGCCAGCTCCCCGGGACAGGCCCGCTCTGGAAACACCATATATTTT | CASSPGQARSGNTIYF
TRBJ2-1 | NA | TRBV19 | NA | TGTGCCAGTAGCCCCGGGTGGAGCAGCTACTTGAATGAGCAGTTCTTC | CASSPGWSSYLNEQFF
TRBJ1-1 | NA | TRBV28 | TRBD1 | TGTGCCAGCATGTTAGGACAGGGATTCCTCTTGAACACTGAAGCTTTCTTT | CASMLGQGFLLNTEAFF
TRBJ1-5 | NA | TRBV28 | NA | TGTGCCAGCAGTTTAGGAGGTAATACCCAACTTCGTTTGCATTTT | CASSLGGNTQLRLHF
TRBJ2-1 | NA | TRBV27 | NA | TGTGCCAGCGGCCCCGTACAGGGCGCGCCTGAGTTCTTC | CASGPVQGAPEFF
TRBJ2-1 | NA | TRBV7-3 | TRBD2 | TGTGCCAGCAGCTTAATCCGGGAGGCGGTTAATGAGCAGTTCTTC | CASSLIREAVNEQFF
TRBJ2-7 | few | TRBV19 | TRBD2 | TGTGCCAGTAGTACCTCGGGACTAGCGGGGACCTACGAGCAGTACTTC | CASSTSGLAGTYEQYF
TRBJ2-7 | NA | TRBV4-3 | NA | TGCGCCAGCAGCCAAGAGATGCCGCGGCCCCTACTTTCCTACGAGCAGTACTTC | CASSQEMPRPLLSYEQYF
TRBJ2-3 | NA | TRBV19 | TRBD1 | TGTGCCAGTAGTTACACCGGGACAGGGCCAGATACGCAGTATTTT | CASSYTGTGPDTQYF